This T cell receptor beta chain was recovered during a study of T cells in Graves' hyperthyroidism and ophthalmopathy. This clonotype was seen many times. The V and J ends lost 0 bases and 3 bases respectively, with 8 bases between them. The CDR3 extends over 14 amino acids. Amplification yielded TCR beta CDR3 regions, with RNA transcripts as the source. In the first-round RT-PCR of the TCR CDR3, the HTBI primer set was used. From the multiplex PCR reads, TCRdb called clonotypes with MiXCR, one entry per CDR3 protein. This sample has approximately 600,000 distinct CDR3 sequences, with over 12% found just once.

The sequencing sample was made of blood. This sequence was found in a woman between 35 and 50 years old with Graves' ophthalmopathy. V is TRBV12-3 or TRBV12-4 and J is TRBJ1-1; D not resolved. CDR3 nucleotides: TGTGCCAGCAGTTTAGCCGAGGGTGACACTGAAGCTTTCTTT. This sequence encodes CASSLAEGDTEAFF.